Listed here are 17 T cell receptor beta chains from one sample, sequenced in a study of shared T cell receptors in the human thymus. The repertoire was sequenced with immunoSEQ multiplex PCR; TCRdb's copy has only in-frame clones and lacks some. The table includes approximately 760,000 clones, over 75% detected once. The same data also went into a second study, on human thymus T cells.

Specimen: thymocytes. Receptors originate from a girl less than two years old with a congenital heart defect.

The V gene is TRBV10-3, the J gene TRBJ1-5; TRBD1 matches at 8 bases. The germline CDR1 and CDR2 sequences are ENHRY and SYGVKD. This CDR3 is 17 amino acids long. J was trimmed by 0 bases and V by 5 bases; bases with no gene match: 9. The CDR3 DNA reads as TGTGCCATCAGTTCAAGCGACAGGGGTTATAGCAATCAGCCCCAGCATTTT. The encoded protein is CAISSSDRGYSNQPQHF.

Notes on this clone: One end of the junction does not line up with germline, which may come from a read error. J is TRBJ1-4 and V is TRBV19; D may be TRBD1 (5 bases). CDR1 and CDR2 (germline): LNHDA, SQIVND (reference sequence). The CDR3 covers 17 residues. CDR3 coding DNA: TGTGCCAGTCGTATCGTCAGGGCCTCTGCAACTAATGAAAAACTGTTTTTT. Its translation: CASRIVRASATNEKLFF.

V usage is TRBV19 and J usage is TRBJ1-1; D is perhaps TRBD1 (6 bases). The germline CDR1 and CDR2 sequences are LNHDA and SQIVND (reference sequence). V gave up 1 base and J gave up 5 bases, with 20 bases separating them. The length of the CDR3 is 17 residues. The CDR3 DNA is TGTGCCAGTAGTATAGGCGGGGGGCGCGAGAGGCGGACTGAAGCTTTCTTT. It encodes CASSIGGGRERRTEAFF.

This chain uses TRBV2 with TRBJ1-2; D not resolved. Germline V gene data show CDR1 as SNHLY and CDR2 as FYNNEI. V lost 0 bases and J 0 bases, leaving 8 bases between the germline ends. The CDR3 length is 15 residues. In DNA, the CDR3 is TGTGCCAGCAGTGAAGCGCGTCCCACTAACTATGGCTACACCTTC. Its protein product is CASSEARPTNYGYTF. The full variable domain, with the rest looked up from reference TRBV2 and TRBJ1-2, is EPEVTQTPSHQVTQMGQEVILRCVPISNHLYFYWYRQILGQKVEFLVSFYNNEISEKSEIFDDQFSVERPDGSNFTLKIRSTKLEDSAMYFCASSEARPTNYGYTFGSGTRLTVV.

V gene TRBV2 combines with J gene TRBJ2-1, with D hard to call. Trimming left V 5 bases short and J 15 bases short, with 5 bases between. Germline V gene data show CDR1 as SNHLY and CDR2 as FYNNEI. There are 8 residues in the CDR3. The CDR3 DNA reads TGTGCCAGCAGTAATCTGTTCTTC. The encoded protein is CASSNLFF.

This clone was observed a single time. J is TRBJ2-1 and V is TRBV2; 9 nucleotides align to TRBD1. The CDR3 is 15 residues long. Trimming took 4 bases from V and 8 from J; bases not matched to a gene: 9. Germline-derived CDR1 and CDR2 are SNHLY and FYNNEI. CDR3 in amino acids: CASSGQGGGWDEQFF. In DNA form, the CDR3 reads TGTGCCAGCAGTGGACAGGGGGGGGGTTGGGATGAGCAGTTCTTC. The variable domain in full, completed from reference TRBV2 and TRBJ2-1, reads EPEVTQTPSHQVTQMGQEVILRCVPISNHLYFYWYRQILGQKVEFLVSFYNNEISEKSEIFDDQFSVERPDGSNFTLKIRSTKLEDSAMYFCASSGQGGGWDEQFFGPGTRLTVL.

The genes are TRBV9 and TRBJ2-5, with TRBD1 matching over 9 bases. Germline values: CDR1 SGDLS, CDR2 YYNGEE. V shed 3 bases, J shed 3 bases, and the junction held 18 bases outside the gene matches. The CDR3 extends over 19 amino acids. The CDR3, as DNA: TGTGCCAGCAGCGAGACCGTAGGGGACAGGGTGGGCGAGGAAGAGACCCAGTACTTC. This encodes CASSETVGDRVGEEETQYF.

The chain has TRBV9 and TRBJ1-4; D gene uncertain. V lost 0 bases, J lost 0 bases, and 3 bases lay in between. Germline CDR1 SGDLS, CDR2 YYNGEE. The CDR3 contains 14 residues. The DNA for the CDR3 is TGTGCCAGCAGCGTAGCTGCAACTAATGAAAAACTGTTTTTT. Translating gives CASSVAATNEKLFF.

This sequence joins TRBV6-1 and TRBJ2-2; the D gene is possibly TRBD1 (6 bases). This CDR3 comprises 21 residues. The germline V gene has CDR1 MNHNS and CDR2 SASEGT. Between the trimmed V and J ends, which lost 6 bases and 1 base, there was a span of 30 bases. The CDR3, as DNA: TGTGCCAGCAGCGAAAGAATGGTTGGGGGCGCAACTGAAAAGAACACCGGGGAGCTGTTTTTT. As protein: CASSERMVGGATEKNTGELFF.

The chain combines TRBV7-8 with TRBJ2-5, with 12 bases that match TRBD2. The germline CDR1 and CDR2 sequences are SGHVS and FQNEAQ. This CDR3 has 18 residues. With 1 base clipped from V and 5 bases from J, the junction kept 11 bases outside the gene matches. The DNA for the CDR3 is TGTGCCAGCAGCTTAGTGAGGGCTAGCGGGGGGGCGCAGGAGACCCAGTACTTC. Its protein product is CASSLVRASGGAQETQYF.

J is TRBJ2-7 and V is TRBV27, with TRBD2 matching over 8 bases. The CDR3 contains 14 residues. Germline-derived CDR1 and CDR2 are MNHEY and SMNVEV (reference sequence). J was trimmed by 2 bases and V by 3 bases; bases with no gene match: 3. The CDR3 DNA reads as TGTGCCAGCAGTTTGGGACTAGGTACCTACGAGCAGTACTTC. It encodes CASSLGLGTYEQYF.

The genes are TRBV28 and TRBJ2-2; D is perhaps TRBD1 (6 bases). CDR1 and CDR2 (germline): MDHEN, SYDVKM. V gave up 6 bases and J gave up 9 bases, with 20 bases separating them. The CDR3 extends over 15 amino acids. The CDR3 DNA reads TGTGCCAGCAGAACAGGGTTTGGTCCGGGCAGGGAGCTGTTTTTT. Residues: CASRTGFGPGRELFF.

V usage is TRBV5-5 and J usage is TRBJ2-7; D possibly corresponds to TRBD2 (5 bases). Trimming pared 2 bases from V and 4 bases from J, leaving 19 bases between. The CDR3 has 16 residues. CDR1 SGHKS and CDR2 YYEKEE come from the germline V gene (reference sequence). The CDR3 coding sequence is TGTGCCAGCAGCTTTGAAGGTGTAGCGCTCCCTTACGAGCAGTACTTC. Amino acid sequence: CASSFEGVALPYEQYF.

This rearrangement joins TRBV28 to TRBJ1-1; D not certain. CDR3 length: 14 residues. V lost 4 bases to trimming and J lost 0 bases, with 9 bases between them. Germline V gene data show CDR1 as MDHEN and CDR2 as SYDVKM. The CDR3 coding sequence is TGTGCCAGCAGTTCGGCAGGTTTGAACACTGAAGCTTTCTTT. Translating gives CASSSAGLNTEAFF.

This rearrangement joins TRBV4-1 to TRBJ1-4; D gene uncertain. Germline loops: CDR1 MGHRA, CDR2 YSYEKL. The CDR3 is 13 residues long. Trimming removed 4 bases from V and 7 bases from J, with 10 bases in between. The CDR3 loop is CASSLRLSEKLFF. Written as DNA, the CDR3 is TGCGCCAGCAGCCTCAGACTAAGTGAAAAACTGTTTTTT.

The chain combines TRBV11-2 with TRBJ2-7; possible D gene TRBD2, 5 bases. This CDR3 region has 17 residues. Germline CDR1 SGHAT, CDR2 FQNNGV. Trimming cost V 2 bases and J 3 bases, with 20 bases left between them. As DNA, the CDR3 is TGTGCCAGCAGCTTATCGGGTTCCGGGATAGGGAGCTACGAGCAGTACTTC. Translating it yields CASSLSGSGIGSYEQYF.

The chain recombines TRBV7-8 with TRBJ2-7; the D gene is possibly TRBD1 (5 bases). Trimming shortened V by 1 base and J by 3 bases, and 10 bases separated the two germline ends. CDR1 is SGHVS and CDR2 is FQNEAQ in the germline V gene. The CDR3 runs to 14 residues. The CDR3 sequence is CASSLVPQGYEQYF. The CDR3, as DNA: TGTGCCAGCAGCTTAGTACCGCAGGGCTACGAGCAGTACTTC.